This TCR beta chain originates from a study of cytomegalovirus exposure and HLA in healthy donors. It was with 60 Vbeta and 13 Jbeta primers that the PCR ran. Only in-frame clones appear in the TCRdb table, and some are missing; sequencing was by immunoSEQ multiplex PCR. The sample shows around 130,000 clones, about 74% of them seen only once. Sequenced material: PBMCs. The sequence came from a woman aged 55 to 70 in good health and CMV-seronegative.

The CDR3 spells CASSLGRAGASNTGELFF. CDR3 sequence (DNA): TGTGCCAGCAGCTTAGGGCGAGCGGGGGCCTCGAACACCGGGGAGCTGTTTTTT. The chain has TRBV7-8 and TRBJ2-2, with 8 positions matching TRBD2. V was pared by 1 base and J by 0 bases, with 7 bases of the junction left unmatched. Germline CDR1 and CDR2: SGHVS and FQNEAQ. The CDR3 has 18 residues.